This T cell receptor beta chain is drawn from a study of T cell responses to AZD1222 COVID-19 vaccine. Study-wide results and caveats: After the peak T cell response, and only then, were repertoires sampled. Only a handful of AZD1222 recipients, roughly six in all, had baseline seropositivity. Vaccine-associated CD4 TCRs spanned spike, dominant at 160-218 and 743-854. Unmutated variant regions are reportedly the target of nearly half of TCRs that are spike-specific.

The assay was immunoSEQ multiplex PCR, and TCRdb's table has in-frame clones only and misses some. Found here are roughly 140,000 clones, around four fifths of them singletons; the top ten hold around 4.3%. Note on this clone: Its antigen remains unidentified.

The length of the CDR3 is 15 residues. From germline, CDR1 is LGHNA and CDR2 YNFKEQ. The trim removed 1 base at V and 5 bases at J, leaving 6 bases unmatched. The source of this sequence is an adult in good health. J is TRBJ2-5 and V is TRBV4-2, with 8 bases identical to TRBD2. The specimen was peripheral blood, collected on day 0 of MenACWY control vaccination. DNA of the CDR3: TGTGCCAGCAGCCAAGGGCAAGCGGGGGACGAGACCCAGTACTTC. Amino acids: CASSQGQAGDETQYF.